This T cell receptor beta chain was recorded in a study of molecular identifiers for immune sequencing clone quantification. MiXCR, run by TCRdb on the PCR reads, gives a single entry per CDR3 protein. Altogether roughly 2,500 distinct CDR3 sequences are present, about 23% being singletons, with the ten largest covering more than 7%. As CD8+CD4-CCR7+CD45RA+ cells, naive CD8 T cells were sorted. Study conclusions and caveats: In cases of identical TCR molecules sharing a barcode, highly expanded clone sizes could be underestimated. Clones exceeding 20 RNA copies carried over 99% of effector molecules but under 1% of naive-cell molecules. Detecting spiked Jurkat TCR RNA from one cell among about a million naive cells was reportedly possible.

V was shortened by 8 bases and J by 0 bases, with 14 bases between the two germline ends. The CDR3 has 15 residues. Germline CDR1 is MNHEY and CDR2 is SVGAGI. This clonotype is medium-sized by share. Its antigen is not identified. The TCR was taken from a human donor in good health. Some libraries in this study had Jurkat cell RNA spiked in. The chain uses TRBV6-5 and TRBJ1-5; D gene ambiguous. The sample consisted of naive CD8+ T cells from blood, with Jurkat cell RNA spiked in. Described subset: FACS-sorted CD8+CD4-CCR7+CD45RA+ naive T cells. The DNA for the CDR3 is TGTGCCAGCCAGTCTAGTCTGAATAGCAATCAGCCCCAGCATTTT. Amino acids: CASQSSLNSNQPQHF.